The clone carrying this T cell receptor beta chain was counted a single time. The target antigen is unknown. Per germline, CDR1 LGHDT and CDR2 YNNKEL (reference sequence). This CDR3 contains 12 residues. V was clipped by 0 bases and J by 4 bases, with 3 bases between them. These data come from a study of vaccination effects on CD4 cells after COVID-19. Within the ViraFEST assay, antigen-specific CD4+ T cells underwent expansion with viral peptide pools prior to sequencing. Investigators separated out CD4+ T cells once 10 days of culture had passed. BNT162b2 vaccine or mRNA-1273 vaccine was given to participants in two doses. None of the vaccinated had previously contracted SARS-CoV-2, and their nucleocapsid antibodies tested negative. Profiling relied on immunoSEQ multiplex PCR, and the TCRdb table lists in-frame clones only, not all of them. The profile shows 75,000 to 100,000 clones, around four fifths of them singletons.

The sequence came from a human donor who received a COVID-19 vaccine. Sequencing used CD4+ T cells from PBMCs cultured with HCoV-OC43 spike peptides, obtained after COVID-19 vaccination. Subset defined: HCoV-OC43 spike overlapping peptide pool stimulation. The chain links TRBV3-1 (or the pseudogene TRBV3-2) to TRBJ2-5; D gene unclear. The CDR3 DNA reads as TGTGCCAGCAGCCAAGAGGCAGAGACCCAGTACTTC. It codes for CASSQEAETQYF.